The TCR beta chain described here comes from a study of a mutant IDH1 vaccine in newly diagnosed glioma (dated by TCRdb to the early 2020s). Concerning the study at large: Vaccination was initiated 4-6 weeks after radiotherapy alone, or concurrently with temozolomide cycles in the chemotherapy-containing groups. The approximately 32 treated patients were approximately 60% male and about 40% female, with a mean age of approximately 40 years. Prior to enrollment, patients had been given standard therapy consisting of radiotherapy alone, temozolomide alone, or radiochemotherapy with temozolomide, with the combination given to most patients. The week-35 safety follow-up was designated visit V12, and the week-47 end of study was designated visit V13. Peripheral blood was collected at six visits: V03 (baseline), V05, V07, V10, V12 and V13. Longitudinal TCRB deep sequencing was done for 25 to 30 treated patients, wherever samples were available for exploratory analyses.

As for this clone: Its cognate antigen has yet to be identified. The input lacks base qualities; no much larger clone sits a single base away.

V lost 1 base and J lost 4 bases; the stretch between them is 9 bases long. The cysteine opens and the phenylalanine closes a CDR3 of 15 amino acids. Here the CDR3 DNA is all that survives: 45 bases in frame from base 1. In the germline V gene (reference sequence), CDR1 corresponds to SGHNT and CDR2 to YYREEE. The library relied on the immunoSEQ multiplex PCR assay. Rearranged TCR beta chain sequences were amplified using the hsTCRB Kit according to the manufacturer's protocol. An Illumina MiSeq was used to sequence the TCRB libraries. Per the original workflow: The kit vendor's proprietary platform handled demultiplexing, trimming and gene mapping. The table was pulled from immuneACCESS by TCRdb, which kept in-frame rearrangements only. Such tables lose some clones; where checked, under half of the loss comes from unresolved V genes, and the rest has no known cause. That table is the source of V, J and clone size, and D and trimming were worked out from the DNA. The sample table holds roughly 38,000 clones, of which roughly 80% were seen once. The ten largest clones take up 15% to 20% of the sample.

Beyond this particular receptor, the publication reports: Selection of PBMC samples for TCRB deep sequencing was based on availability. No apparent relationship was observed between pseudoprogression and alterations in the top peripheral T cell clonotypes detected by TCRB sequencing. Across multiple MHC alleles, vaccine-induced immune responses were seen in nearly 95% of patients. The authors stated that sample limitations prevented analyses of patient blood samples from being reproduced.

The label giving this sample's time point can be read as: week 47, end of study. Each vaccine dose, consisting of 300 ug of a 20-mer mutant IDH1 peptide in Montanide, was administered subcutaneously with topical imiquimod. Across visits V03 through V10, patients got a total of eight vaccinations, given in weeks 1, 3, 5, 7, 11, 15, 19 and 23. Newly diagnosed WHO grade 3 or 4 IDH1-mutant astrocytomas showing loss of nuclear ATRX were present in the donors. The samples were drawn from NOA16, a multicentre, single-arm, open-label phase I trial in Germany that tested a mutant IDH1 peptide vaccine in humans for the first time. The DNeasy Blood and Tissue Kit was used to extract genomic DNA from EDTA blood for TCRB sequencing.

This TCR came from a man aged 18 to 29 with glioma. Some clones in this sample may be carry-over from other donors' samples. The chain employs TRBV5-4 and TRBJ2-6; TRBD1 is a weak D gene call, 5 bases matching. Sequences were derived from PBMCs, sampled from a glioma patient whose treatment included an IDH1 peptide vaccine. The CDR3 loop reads CASSLKGSGANVLTF. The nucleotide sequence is TGTGCCAGCAGCTTGAAGGGGTCCGGGGCCAACGTCCTGACTTTC.